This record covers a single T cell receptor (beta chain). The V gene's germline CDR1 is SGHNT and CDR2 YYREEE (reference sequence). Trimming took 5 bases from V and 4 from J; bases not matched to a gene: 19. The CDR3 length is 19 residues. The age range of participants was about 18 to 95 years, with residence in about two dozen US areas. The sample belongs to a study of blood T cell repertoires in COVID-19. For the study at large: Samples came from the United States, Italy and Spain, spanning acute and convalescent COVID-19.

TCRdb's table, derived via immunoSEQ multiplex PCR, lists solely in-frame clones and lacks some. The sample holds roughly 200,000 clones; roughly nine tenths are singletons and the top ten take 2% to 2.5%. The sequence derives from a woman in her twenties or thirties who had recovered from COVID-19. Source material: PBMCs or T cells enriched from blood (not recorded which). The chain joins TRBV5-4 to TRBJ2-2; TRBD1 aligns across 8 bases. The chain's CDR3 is CASSLLDRAPYGGTGELFF. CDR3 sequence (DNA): TGTGCCAGCAGTTTATTGGACAGGGCCCCGTATGGGGGCACCGGGGAGCTGTTTTTT. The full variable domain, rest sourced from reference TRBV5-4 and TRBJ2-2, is ETGVTQSPTHLIKTRGQQVTLRCSSQSGHNTVSWYQQALGQGPQFIFQYYREEENGRGNFPPRFSGLQFPNYSSELNVNALELDDSALYLCASSLLDRAPYGGTGELFFGEGSRLTVL.